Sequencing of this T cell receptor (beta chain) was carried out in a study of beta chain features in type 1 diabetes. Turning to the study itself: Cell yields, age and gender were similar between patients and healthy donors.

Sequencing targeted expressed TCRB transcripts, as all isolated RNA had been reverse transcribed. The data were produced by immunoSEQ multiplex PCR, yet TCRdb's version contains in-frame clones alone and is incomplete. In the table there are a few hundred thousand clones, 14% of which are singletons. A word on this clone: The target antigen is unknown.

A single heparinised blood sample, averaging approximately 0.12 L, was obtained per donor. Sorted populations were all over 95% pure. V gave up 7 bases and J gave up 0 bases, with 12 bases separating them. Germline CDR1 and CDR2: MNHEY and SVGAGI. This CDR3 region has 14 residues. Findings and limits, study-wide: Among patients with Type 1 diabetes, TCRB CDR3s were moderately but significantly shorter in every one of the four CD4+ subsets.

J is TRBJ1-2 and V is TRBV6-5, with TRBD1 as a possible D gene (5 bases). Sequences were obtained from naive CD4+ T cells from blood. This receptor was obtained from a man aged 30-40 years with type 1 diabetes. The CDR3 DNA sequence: TGTGCCAGCACCAGGGAATACTCTAACTATGGCTACACCTTC. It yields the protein CASTREYSNYGYTF.